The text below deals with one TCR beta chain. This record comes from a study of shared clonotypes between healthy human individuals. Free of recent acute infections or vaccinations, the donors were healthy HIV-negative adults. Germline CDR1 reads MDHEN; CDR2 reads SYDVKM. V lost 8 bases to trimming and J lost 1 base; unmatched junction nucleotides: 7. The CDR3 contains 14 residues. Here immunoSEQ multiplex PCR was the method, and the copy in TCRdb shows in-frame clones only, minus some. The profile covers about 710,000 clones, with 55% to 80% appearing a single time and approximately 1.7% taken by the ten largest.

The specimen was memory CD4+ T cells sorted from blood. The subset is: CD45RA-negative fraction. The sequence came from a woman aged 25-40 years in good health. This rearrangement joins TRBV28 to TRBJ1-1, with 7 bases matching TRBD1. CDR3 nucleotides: TGTGCCAGCCCCCCGGGGGACAGGAACACTGAAGCTTTCTTT. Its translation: CASPPGDRNTEAFF.